The rows below give T cell receptor beta chains drawn from one sample of a study of blood T cell repertoires in COVID-19. The table came from immunoSEQ multiplex PCR; TCRdb's copy has only in-frame clones and leaves some out. The sample comprises some 230,000 clones, about 83% of which are singletons, and around 7% rests with the top ten. The sequenced sample consisted of peripheral blood. The receptors stem from a woman in her forties or fifties with acute or convalescent COVID-19. Both conserved end residues are trimmed from each CDR3. The order of the fields is J gene, V gene, clone size, CDR3 protein. Clone size appears in some rows only: once, few, many, or a class for an expanded clone.

TRBJ2-1 TRBV5-1 NA ASSVGLAGQSYNEQF
TRBJ2-1 TRBV30 few AWSVGSWQF
TRBJ2-3 TRBV4-3 NA ASSQETSGASTDTQY
TRBJ1-1 TRBV2 NA ASSDAFAEGETEAF
TRBJ1-3 TRBV5-1 NA ASSPTTGFAGNTIY
TRBJ2-7 TRBV12-3/TRBV12-4 NA ASSAGTAYEQY
TRBJ2-3 TRBV5-1 NA ASSPPADTQY
TRBJ2-2 TRBV15 NA ATSREEGVRTGELF
TRBJ1-6 TRBV19 NA ASSNQHNAGSPLH
TRBJ1-5 TRBV19 NA ASGSRTGQSWQPQH
TRBJ1-6 TRBV19 NA ASASRTGGSPLH
TRBJ1-4 TRBV7-2 NA ASSLGGANEKLF
TRBJ2-5 TRBV14 few ASSQDWGLKTQY
TRBJ1-5 TRBV15 NA ATSRPPGQGWNQPQH
TRBJ2-3 TRBV19 once ASSSGQGGIGDTQY
TRBJ1-5 TRBV27 NA ASSSSDRANQPQH
TRBJ2-7 TRBV27 NA ASSNRGAGYEQY
TRBJ2-3 TRBV5-1 once ASKAGRAVSDTQY
TRBJ2-3 TRBV4-2 NA ASSQPSGADTQY
TRBJ2-2 TRBV19 NA ASSFTSTSTGELF
TRBJ2-3 TRBV4-1 NA ASSQNPYTDTQY
TRBJ1-3 TRBV5-1 NA ASSEDTGSGNTIY
TRBJ2-2 TRBV5-6 few ASSSGQGTGELF
TRBJ1-5 TRBV27 NA ASSYDRGNQPQH
TRBJ2-7 TRBV19 NA ASSTMGQGPYEQY
TRBJ1-1 TRBV27 NA ASSLNMGRVTEAF
TRBJ1-1 TRBV30 NA AWSDRYEAF
TRBJ2-5 TRBV4-1 NA ASSRSGNQETQY
TRBJ1-6 TRBV4-2 few ASRQQQGSSYNSPLH
TRBJ2-2 TRBV18 NA ASSPQPAENTGELF
TRBJ1-2 TRBV25-1 NA ASSWKGSDGYT
TRBJ1-4 TRBV6-6 NA ASSNPTGSEKLF
TRBJ1-6 TRBV28 NA ASSLRSSPLH
TRBJ2-3 TRBV28 once ASSNYRGREDTQY
TRBJ1-1 TRBV5-1 NA ASSPWGQRNTEAF
TRBJ2-3 TRBV4-1 NA ASSPAGRGGTDTQY
TRBJ2-1 TRBV24-1 once ATSESGTTIDEQF
TRBJ2-3 TRBV29-1 NA SVPLSRGSPDTQY
TRBJ1-6 TRBV27 NA ASSFSTGGNSPLH
TRBJ2-7 TRBV6-5 NA ASRETGTGVGQY
TRBJ2-2 TRBV7-6 NA ASSDQTASTGELF
TRBJ1-2 TRBV30 NA AWTTLAGTGAGYT
TRBJ2-7 TRBV28 few ASSLSSLPAYEQY
TRBJ1-6 TRBV10-3 NA AISESGPGANSPLH
TRBJ2-1 TRBV11-2 NA ASSYRTGEMSSYNEQF
TRBJ1-2 TRBV20-1 NA SASTGDYGYT
TRBJ2-5 TRBV5-4 NA ASSLGTGKETQY